What follows are 29 T cell receptor beta chains derived from one specimen sequenced in a study of T-cell memory formation after mild COVID-19 (dated by TCRdb to the early 2020s). Library method: 5' RACE. The sample was run on an Illumina NovaSeq 6000. TCRdb reran the public reads through fastp at Q25 and MiXCR, keeping productive beta chains. Rows merge per CDR3 protein into single entries with the most common DNA and genes. The sample contains about 320,000 distinct CDR3 sequences, 13% to 15% of them found a single time. The ten biggest clones cover 21% of the sample. Sequenced: PBMCs or a T cell subset sorted from them (not recorded which). These receptors were obtained from a man between 18 and 35 years old who had mild COVID-19 (a few samples of this study predate the infection). The sample titles of this study are shuffled in the database, so cell type and time point are left out; the donor was told from shared clones.

This clonotype appeared many times. This CDR3 is CASSADRNTGELFF. As DNA, the CDR3 is TGCGCCAGCAGCGCGGACAGGAACACCGGGGAGCTGTTTTTT. V and J are TRBV5-1 and TRBJ2-2, with a weak D call TRBD1 (6 bases). CDR1 SGHRS and CDR2 YFSETQ come from the germline V gene. This CDR3 spans 14 amino acids. Between the trimmed V and J ends, which lost 4 bases and 1 base, there was a span of 8 bases.

This clonotype turned up a few times. The chain has TRBV7-9 and TRBJ1-2, with 7 bases identical to TRBD1. Germline CDR1 reads SEHNR; CDR2 reads FQNEAQ (reference sequence). J lost 4 bases, V lost 9 bases, and 8 bases had no gene match. The CDR3 totals 13 residues. In nucleotides, the CDR3 is TGTGCCAGTTTACAGGGGCAAGGCTATGGCTACACCTTC. Translated, it gives CASLQGQGYGYTF.

The chain combines TRBV3-1 with TRBJ2-5; 7 nucleotides match TRBD1. The germline CDR1 and CDR2 sequences are LGHDT and YNNKEL (reference sequence). The CDR3 contains 13 residues. V lost 7 bases to trimming and J lost 5 bases; unmatched junction nucleotides: 7. The DNA of the CDR3 is TGTGCCAGCACCAACAGGGGCCGGGAGACCCAGTACTTC. The encoded protein is CASTNRGRETQYF.

This clonotype was observed a handful of times. The chain uses TRBV3-1 and TRBJ1-1; 7 nucleotides line up with TRBD1. The CDR3 loop spans 14 amino acids. V was clipped by 3 bases and J by 10 bases; unmatched bases: 11. Germline CDR1 is LGHDT and CDR2 is YNNKEL (reference sequence). The DNA for the CDR3 is TGTGCCAGCAGCCATCTGATTAGGGGGCTCGGAGCTTTCTTT. Translating gives CASSHLIRGLGAFF.

A few counts support this clonotype. This chain connects TRBV6-5 to TRBJ2-2, with D hard to call. Trimming removed 2 bases from V and 7 bases from J, with 8 bases in between. This CDR3 is built from 13 residues. Germline CDR1 reads MNHEY; CDR2 reads SVGAGI. CDR3 protein: CASSYRAVGELFF. The CDR3 DNA is TGTGCCAGCAGTTACCGGGCCGTCGGGGAGCTGTTTTTT.

The genes are TRBV28 and TRBJ2-1; D call uncertain. The CDR3 is 12 residues long. V lost 3 bases, J lost 6 bases, and 6 bases lay in between. Germline CDR1 reads MDHEN; CDR2 reads SYDVKM. The CDR3 DNA reads TGTGCCAGCAGTTTCGCAATCAATGAGCAGTTCTTC. It is translated as CASSFAINEQFF.

V usage is TRBV12-3 or TRBV12-4 and J usage is TRBJ1-3; D unresolved. Trimming shortened V by 6 bases and J by 2 bases, and 11 bases separated the two germline ends. The CDR3 has 14 residues. The CDR3 DNA reads as TGTGCCAGCAGCGCAATGGGTGCTGGAAACACCATATATTTT. Its protein is CASSAMGAGNTIYF.

The rearrangement links TRBV20-1 to TRBJ2-2; 7 bases are a match to TRBD1. Trimming removed 2 bases from V and 7 bases from J; junction bases left unmatched: 7. The germline CDR1 and CDR2 sequences are DFQATT and SNEGSKA (reference sequence). The CDR3 covers 14 residues. CDR3 loop: CSARRGGQVGELFF. CDR3 coding DNA: TGCAGTGCTAGACGAGGGGGCCAGGTCGGGGAGCTGTTTTTT.

This sequence joins TRBV25-1 and TRBJ1-2; a weak D match, TRBD1 (5 bases). The ends were cut back, 6 bases at V and 5 bases at J, with 7 bases in the middle. Germline CDR1 MGHDK, CDR2 SYGVNS. The CDR3 has 11 amino acids. DNA of the CDR3: TGTGCCAGCAGAGCAGGGTATGGCTACACCTTC. Translated, it gives CASRAGYGYTF.

This clonotype has a handful of counts. The chain is built from TRBV12-3 or TRBV12-4 and TRBJ2-5; 12 nucleotides agree with TRBD2. There are 14 residues in the CDR3. Trimming cost V 9 bases and J 5 bases; bases outside gene matches: 7. The CDR3 spells CASRTSGEGETQYF. The CDR3 DNA reads TGTGCCAGTCGGACTAGCGGGGAGGGGGAGACCCAGTACTTC.

This clonotype was seen only a few times. This chain links TRBV30 with TRBJ1-1, with D possibly matching TRBD1 (6 bases). The CDR3 runs 14 residues. The germline V gene encodes CDR1 GTSNPN and CDR2 SVGIG (reference sequence). The ends were cut back, 1 base at V and 5 bases at J, with 14 bases in the middle. CDR3 DNA sequence: TGTGCCTGGAGTGGACAGGCAAGTGGGACTGAAGCTTTCTTT. This gives the protein CAWSGQASGTEAFF.

This sequence joins TRBV7-9 and TRBJ1-1, with D possibly TRBD1 on 6 matching bases. The CDR3 is made up of 14 amino acids. Looked up from germline, CDR1 is SEHNR and CDR2 is FQNEAQ (reference sequence). The V gene lost 6 bases and the J gene lost 2 bases, with 13 bases spanning the gap. The chain's CDR3 is CASRVPGGNTEAFF. The CDR3 bases are TGTGCCAGCAGGGTTCCCGGGGGCAACACTGAAGCTTTCTTT.

V and J are TRBV19 and TRBJ1-1; 7 bases line up with TRBD1. This CDR3 region has 14 residues. Losses at the gene ends were 6 bases for V and 6 bases for J; bases not matched to a gene: 10. Germline V gene data show CDR1 as LNHDA and CDR2 as SQIVND (reference sequence). CDR3 coding DNA: TGTGCCAGTAGCGGGAAGACAGGGAGGCCTGAAGCTTTCTTT. Encoded protein: CASSGKTGRPEAFF.

The rearrangement uses TRBV29-1 and TRBJ2-3; D remains unclear. The CDR3 spans 14 residues. Per germline, CDR1 SQVTM and CDR2 ANQGSEA. As DNA, the CDR3 is TGCAGTGTGTCGACCCGAGGTGAAGTAGATACGCAGTATTTT. The encoded protein is CSVSTRGEVDTQYF.

The chain employs TRBV4-3 and TRBJ2-1; 10 bases match TRBD2. J was trimmed by 4 bases and V by 8 bases; bases with no gene match: 8. From germline, CDR1 is LGHNA and CDR2 YSLEER. The CDR3 sequence is 15 residues long. In DNA form, the CDR3 reads TGCGCCAGCTCGGCTGGACTAGCGGATTACAATGAGCAGTTCTTC. Translating gives CASSAGLADYNEQFF.

This clonotype appeared a few times. This rearrangement joins TRBV23-1 to TRBJ2-5, with D possibly matching TRBD2 (5 bases). TRBV23-1 is annotated as an ORF whose role is uncertain. The CDR3 runs 18 residues. Trimming removed 6 bases at V and 0 bases at J, with 23 bases between. This CDR3 reads CASSLAVNRAEYQETQYF. The DNA for the CDR3 is TGCGCCAGCAGCCTAGCAGTCAATAGGGCAGAGTACCAAGAGACCCAGTACTTC.

In this sample, this clonotype turned up a few times. J is TRBJ2-7 and V is TRBV15, with 10 bases that match TRBD2. CDR1 LNHNV and CDR2 YYDKDF come from the germline V gene (reference sequence). This CDR3 is 16 amino acids long. J lost 4 bases, V lost 0 bases, and 6 bases had no gene match. As DNA, the CDR3 is TGTGCCACCAGCAGAGATCCAGCGGGGGGGAATTACGAGCAGTACTTC. It translates to CATSRDPAGGNYEQYF. Full variable domain (rest looked up from reference TRBV15 and TRBJ2-7): DAMVIQNPRYQVTQFGKPVTLSCSQTLNHNVMYWYQQKSSQAPKLLFHYYDKDFNNEADTPDNFQSRRPNTSFCFLDIRSPGLGDTAMYLCATSRDPAGGNYEQYFGPGTRLTVT.

A few counts support this clonotype. The V gene is TRBV5-6, the J gene TRBJ2-1, with unresolved D. V lost 1 base, J lost 10 bases, and 12 bases lay in between. CDR3 length: 13 amino acids. Germline CDR1 and CDR2: SGHDT and YYEEEE. The CDR3 here is CASSLPPVNEQFF. The DNA for the CDR3 is TGTGCCAGCAGCTTGCCTCCGGTTAACGAGCAGTTCTTC.

This clonotype appeared a few times. The CDR3 region has the DNA TGTGCCAGCAGGAACAGACAGGACGAGCAGTACTTC. This encodes CASRNRQDEQYF. The rearrangement joins TRBV6-2 or TRBV6-3 to TRBJ2-7, with D perhaps TRBD1 (6 bases). The CDR3 consists of 12 residues. In germline, CDR1 is MNHEY, CDR2 SVGEGT. Trimming cost V 6 bases and J 5 bases, with 11 bases left between them.

The rearrangement links TRBV11-2 to TRBJ1-2; D possibly corresponds to TRBD1 (5 bases). Germline assignment: CDR1 SGHAT and CDR2 FQNNGV. This CDR3 is 14 amino acids long. V lost 3 bases to trimming and J lost 5 bases, with 13 bases between them. The CDR3, as DNA: TGTGCCAGCAGCTTCCAGGACACCCGGTATGGCTACACCTTC. It is translated as CASSFQDTRYGYTF.

V and J are TRBV6-2 or TRBV6-3 and TRBJ1-1, with a tentative D call TRBD1 (6 bases). This CDR3 is 14 amino acids long. Germline lookup yields CDR1 MNHEY and CDR2 SVGEGT. Trimming left V 3 bases short and J 1 base short, with 9 bases between. The chain's CDR3 is CASSYGTPNTEAFF. The CDR3 DNA sequence: TGTGCCAGCAGTTATGGGACACCGAACACTGAAGCTTTCTTT.

This clonotype has a handful of counts. V gene TRBV5-1 combines with J gene TRBJ2-7, with a weak D call TRBD1 (6 bases). The CDR3 loop spans 14 amino acids. Germline loops: CDR1 SGHRS, CDR2 YFSETQ. V lost 7 bases to trimming and J lost 3 bases, with 17 bases between them. The DNA for the CDR3 is TGCGCCAGCCGAGACCCGGACAGTGGCTACGAGCAGTACTTC. This codes for CASRDPDSGYEQYF. Looking up the rest from reference TRBV5-1 and TRBJ2-7 gives the full variable domain: KAGVTQTPRYLIKTRGQQVTLSCSPISGHRSVSWYQQTPGQGLQFLFEYFSETQRNKGNFPGRFSGRQFSNSRSEMNVSTLELGDSALYLCASRDPDSGYEQYFGPGTRLTVT.

The table lists this clonotype with many counts. The gene calls are TRBV2 and TRBJ2-1; the D is unclear. The CDR3 consists of 12 residues. V lost 7 bases to trimming and J lost 10 bases, with 14 bases between them. Germline CDR1 reads SNHLY; CDR2 reads FYNNEI. This CDR3 reads CASTADALEQFF. The CDR3 DNA reads TGTGCCAGCACCGCCGACGCATTGGAGCAGTTCTTC.

This clonotype appeared a few times. The V gene is TRBV7-7, the J gene TRBJ2-2, with D perhaps TRBD2 (6 bases). V lost 5 bases and J lost 4, with 20 bases in between. Per the germline V gene, CDR1 is SSHAT and CDR2 is FNYEAQ (reference sequence). This CDR3 has 17 residues. CDR3 loop: CASSPHPGLPVTGELFF. In DNA, the CDR3 is TGTGCCAGCAGCCCCCACCCGGGACTCCCGGTCACCGGGGAGCTGTTTTTT.

The chain employs TRBV5-1 and TRBJ2-5; D gene ambiguous. Per the germline V gene, CDR1 is SGHRS and CDR2 is YFSETQ. The V end was cut by 1 base, the J end by 3 bases, with 4 bases between. This CDR3 is built from 12 residues. CDR3 nucleotide sequence: TGCGCCAGCAGCTTGACGGAAGAGACCCAGTACTTC. Protein product: CASSLTEETQYF.

The V call is TRBV12-3 or TRBV12-4, the J call TRBJ1-3, with D possibly TRBD1 on 6 matching bases. V was clipped by 6 bases and J by 7 bases, with 22 bases between them. The CDR3 sequence is 16 residues long. The chain's CDR3 is CASSPDRTLATNTIYF. For the CDR3, the DNA is TGTGCCAGCAGCCCGGACAGAACGTTGGCTACGAACACCATATATTTT.

This clonotype appeared many times. The CDR3 is CASSPRAPYQPQHF. CDR3 sequence (DNA): TGTGCCAGCTCACCAAGGGCACCCTATCAGCCCCAGCATTTT. V and J are TRBV18 and TRBJ1-5, with no clear D. The CDR3 loop spans 14 amino acids. Germline CDR1 reads KGHSH; CDR2 reads LQKENI. V dropped 2 bases and J dropped 5 bases, with 10 bases sitting between them.

The V call is TRBV4-3, the J call TRBJ1-6; no firm D call. The germline V and J ends were trimmed by 3 bases and 10 bases, with 7 bases remaining between them. The CDR3 has 12 residues. CDR1 is LGHNA and CDR2 is YSLEER in the germline V gene. CDR3 protein: CASSHRNSPLHF. The CDR3 DNA follows: TGCGCCAGCAGCCACCGGAACTCACCCCTCCACTTT.

A note on this clonotype: Possible read error: a much larger clone is one base away. This chain uses TRBV7-2 with TRBJ2-6; TRBD1 is a possible D gene (5 bases). Germline V gene data show CDR1 as SGHTA and CDR2 as FQGNSA. The CDR3 is made up of 15 amino acids. Trimming shortened V by 0 bases and J by 5 bases, and 8 bases separated the two germline ends. CDR3 nucleotides: TGTGCCAGCAGCTTAGCAGGGGCCTGGGCCAACGTCCTGACTTTC. It yields the protein CASSLAGAWANVLTF.